This passage covers 9 T cell receptor beta chains from one sample sequenced in a study of blood T cell repertoires in COVID-19. TCRdb's copy holds only in-frame clones and misses some; the assay was immunoSEQ multiplex PCR. This sample has 25,000 to 30,000 clones, with approximately 80% found just once. Sequencing was done on a sample of peripheral blood. These receptors were taken from a man at least 80 years old with active or convalescent COVID-19.

The V and J genes are TRBV19 and TRBJ1-3; D is unresolved. Germline CDR1 is LNHDA and CDR2 is SQIVND (reference sequence). The CDR3 consists of 18 residues. The V gene lost 0 bases and the J gene lost 0 bases, with 15 bases spanning the gap. As DNA, the CDR3 is TGTGCCAGTAGTATAGATGGAGGATTACAGAGCTCTGGAAACACCATATATTTT. Its protein is CASSIDGGLQSSGNTIYF.

The chain employs TRBV24-1 and TRBJ2-5; TRBD1 matches at 7 bases. Unmatched junction bases numbered 5, after V lost 4 bases and J lost 1 base. CDR1 and CDR2 (germline): KGHDR, SFDVKD. The CDR3 is made up of 15 amino acids. The CDR3 coding sequence is TGTGCCACCAGTGAACCAAACAGGGGCCAAGAGACCCAGTACTTC. Translated: CATSEPNRGQETQYF.

The CDR3: CASSPRGTNSPLHF. The DNA of the CDR3 is TGTGCCAGCAGCCCAAGGGGTACGAATTCACCCCTCCACTTT. The chain employs TRBV7-3 and TRBJ1-6; the D gene is possibly TRBD1 (5 bases). Germline V lookup: CDR1 SGHTA, CDR2 FQGTGA. There are 14 residues in the CDR3. Trimming removed 5 bases from V and 7 bases from J, with 12 bases in between.

The rearrangement uses TRBV4-1 and TRBJ1-5, with 7 bases fitting TRBD1. Germline lookup yields CDR1 MGHRA and CDR2 YSYEKL. This CDR3 has 15 amino acids. The ends lost 3 bases at V and 2 bases at J; junction bases unmatched: 4. CDR3: CASSQGDRGNQPQHF. CDR3 DNA sequence: TGCGCCAGCAGCCAGGGGGACAGAGGCAATCAGCCCCAGCATTTT.

This rearrangement joins TRBV7-9 to TRBJ2-7; the match to TRBD1 covers 7 bases. Germline loops: CDR1 SEHNR, CDR2 FQNEAQ (reference sequence). The length of the CDR3 is 14 residues. With 5 bases clipped from V and 3 bases from J, the junction kept 7 bases outside the gene matches. The CDR3 DNA follows: TGTGCCAGCAGCCGGGACAGCCTAGACTACGAGCAGTACTTC. Translation gives CASSRDSLDYEQYF. The full variable domain, rest sourced from reference TRBV7-9 and TRBJ2-7, is DTGVSQNPRHKITKRGQNVTFRCDPISEHNRLYWYRQTLGQGPEFLTYFQNEAQLEKSRLLSDRFSAERPKGSFSTLEIQRTEQGDSAMYLCASSRDSLDYEQYFGPGTRLTVT.

The genes are TRBV27 and TRBJ2-5; D is unclear. From germline, CDR1 is MNHEY and CDR2 SMNVEV (reference sequence). Trimming removed 2 bases at V and 8 bases at J, with 12 bases between. The CDR3 contains 13 residues. The CDR3 region has the DNA TGTGCCAGCAGTTTAACCAGGTTGGGTACCCAGTACTTC. Translating gives CASSLTRLGTQYF.

The chain recombines TRBV14 with TRBJ2-7; possibly TRBD2 for D (5 bases). Germline CDR1 reads SGHDN; CDR2 reads FVKESK. The CDR3 runs to 15 residues. Trimming took off 4 bases at V and 2 bases at J, with 15 bases between the two ends. CDR3 coding DNA: TGTGCCAGCAGCCCGCCGGGATCCCTACCCTACGAGCAGTACTTC. Protein sequence: CASSPPGSLPYEQYF. Supplemented by reference TRBV14 and TRBJ2-7, the full variable domain reads EAGVTQFPSHSVIEKGQTVTLRCDPISGHDNLYWYRRVMGKEIKFLLHFVKESKQDESGMPNNRFLAERTGGTYSTLKVQPAELEDSGVYFCASSPPGSLPYEQYFGPGTRLTVT.

CDR3: CASSQAGSNTGELFF. The CDR3 bases are TGTGCCAGCAGCCAAGCAGGATCGAACACCGGGGAGCTGTTTTTT. This sequence joins TRBV4-2 and TRBJ2-2; D ambiguous. The V and J ends lost 1 base and 0 bases respectively, with 6 bases between them. The CDR3 loop spans 15 amino acids. Germline V CDR1 and CDR2: LGHNA, YNFKEQ.

The chain recombines TRBV6-5 with TRBJ2-1; no definite D call. Trimming pared 0 bases from V and 2 bases from J, leaving 8 bases between. The CDR3 spans 15 residues. Germline lookup yields CDR1 MNHEY and CDR2 SVGAGI. The CDR3 DNA sequence: TGTGCCAGCAGTTACTCACCTACCACCTACAATGAGCAGTTCTTC. Translated, it gives CASSYSPTTYNEQFF.